The sequence of this T cell receptor (beta chain) was determined in a study of blood T cell repertoires in COVID-19. For the study at large: Samples taken during acute and convalescent COVID-19 were collected in the United States, Italy and Spain. Sources were T cells, B-cell-depleted T cells, or PBMCs; the material itself was cDNA or gDNA.

Source study methods: Estimates of nucleated cell counts were drawn from the amplification of reference gene primers. Produced via immunoSEQ multiplex PCR; TCRdb's table is partial and in-frame only. From that table come the V and J calls and clone size; the DNA was used to work out D and trimming. This table holds 210,000 or so clones, about 90% found once. Germline CDR1 is KGHSH and CDR2 is LQKENI. The CDR3 totals 17 residues. With V trimmed by 0 bases and J by 2 bases, 5 bases remained unmatched. The TCR was taken from a man aged 40-49 years with active or convalescent COVID-19. The rearrangement uses TRBV18 and TRBJ2-3; 10 positions match TRBD2. Sequenced: peripheral blood. CDR3 DNA: TGTGCCAGCTCACCACCCTTTAGCGGGAGGTCCACAGATACGCAGTATTTT. It encodes CASSPPFSGRSTDTQYF.